This TCR beta chain was obtained from a study of neurological immune-mediated disorders. Study context: Multiple sclerosis patients numbered around 34, with roughly 30 relapsing-remitting and 3 secondary progressive.

Germline loops: CDR1 MNHNS, CDR2 SASEGT. The CDR3 has 14 amino acids. V lost 3 bases to trimming and J lost 3 bases, with 11 bases between them. This clonotype was counted at least ten times. Its antigen is unknown. Study observations and caveats: Patients with HTLV-1-associated myelopathy had the highest level of TCR clonal expansion, whereas patients with multiple sclerosis had the lowest level, falling beneath the level found in healthy controls.

Stored at -80 C, 2 million PBMCs were the source of the unsorted libraries. Each CDR3 protein is one row after TCRdb ran MiXCR on the 5' RACE reads. The data hold 50,000 to 65,000 distinct CDR3 sequences, with approximately 3.8% observed a single time. The sequencing input was PBMCs. The chain combines TRBV6-1 with TRBJ2-5; D not certain. The clonotype was recovered from a man between 25 and 39 years old with multiple sclerosis. The CDR3 is CASSEDPPEETQYF. CDR3 nucleotides: TGTGCCAGCAGTGAGGACCCCCCTGAAGAGACCCAGTACTTC.